This is a list of T cell receptor beta chains from one sample in a study of blood T cell repertoires in COVID-19. Measured with immunoSEQ multiplex PCR; TCRdb has only the in-frame clones, and not every one. This table holds more than 85,000 clones, roughly 88% found once. The sample comprised peripheral blood. Source of these receptors: a woman of 80 years or more with acute or convalescent COVID-19. The CDR3 runs from the conserved cysteine through the conserved F or W. A D gene is named only where the DNA matches it firmly. Some rows have no size entry. The others give once, few or many, or a class for an expanded clone.

NA	TRBV5-1	TRBD1	TRBJ1-6	TGCGCCAGCAGCTACGGACAGGGGAATTCACCCCTCCACTTT	CASSYGQGNSPLHF
NA	TRBV19	TRBD1	TRBJ2-5	TGTGCCAGTAGAACGAACCGGGACAGGGGCGGAGAGACCCAGTACTTC	CASRTNRDRGGETQYF
NA	TRBV29-1	NA	TRBJ2-5	TGCAGCGTCGTTGATCCACGGGTCCAAGAGACCCAGTACTTC	CSVVDPRVQETQYF
NA	TRBV20-1	TRBD2	TRBJ2-3	TGCAGTGCTAGTGTTGTTAGCGGGCCGACCACAGATACGCAGTATTTT	CSASVVSGPTTDTQYF
NA	TRBV19	NA	TRBJ1-1	TGTGCCAGTAGTGCTAGAGGCCTTCTGGAAACTTTCTTT	CASSARGLLETFF
once	TRBV14	NA	TRBJ2-1	TGTGCCAGCAGCCAAGGACTAGAAACCCTTTCTGGGCAGTTCTTC	CASSQGLETLSGQFF
once	TRBV4-1	NA	TRBJ1-2	TGCGCCAGCAGCCAAGATCTCTCTGGGAGCTATGGCTACACCTTC	CASSQDLSGSYGYTF
NA	TRBV30	TRBD1	TRBJ1-5	TGTGCCTGGAGCACAGGGGTCTATAGCAATCAGCCCCAGCATTTT	CAWSTGVYSNQPQHF
NA	TRBV6-5	TRBD1	TRBJ1-2	TGTGCCAGCAGTTACAGGGACAGGGGGCGAGGCTACACCTTC	CASSYRDRGRGYTF
NA	TRBV5-5	TRBD2	TRBJ2-7	TGTGCCAGCAGCCCTACTAGCGGCCCTACCTACGAGCAGTACTTC	CASSPTSGPTYEQYF
NA	TRBV18	NA	TRBJ2-6	TGTGCCAGCTCACCTCAGGGCGTAGGGGCCAACGTCCTGACTTTC	CASSPQGVGANVLTF
NA	TRBV7-3	NA	TRBJ2-1	TGTGCCAGCAGCTCCCCCGACAGAAATGAGCAGTTCTTC	CASSSPDRNEQFF
NA	TRBV18	NA	TRBJ2-5	TGTGCCAGCGCCCGGGGGACTGGAGAGACCCAGTACTTC	CASARGTGETQYF
NA	TRBV7-2	NA	TRBJ1-1	TGTGCCAGCAGCTTACCAGGGTGGAACACTGAAGCTTTCTTT	CASSLPGWNTEAFF
NA	TRBV2	TRBD1	TRBJ1-2	TGTGCCAGCAATCAGGGGGTGAGGGGCTACACCTTC	CASNQGVRGYTF
NA	TRBV7-2	NA	TRBJ2-1	TGTGCCAGCAGCTTAGGACCAGGGACTTACAATGAGCAGTTCTTC	CASSLGPGTYNEQFF
NA	TRBV9	TRBD1	TRBJ1-1	TGTGCCAGCAGCCCGACAGGGGTGAACACTGAAGCTTTCTTT	CASSPTGVNTEAFF
NA	TRBV18	NA	TRBJ2-1	TGTGCCAGCTCACCGATACAGAACGACAATGAGCAGTTCTTC	CASSPIQNDNEQFF
NA	TRBV6-5	TRBD1	TRBJ2-3	TGTGCCAGCAGGGGACAGGGTGGCGGAGCAGATACGCAGTATTTT	CASRGQGGGADTQYF
NA	TRBV20-1	TRBD1	TRBJ2-5	TGCAGTGCTAGTGAAGCGGGACAGGGGGCTTTGCGGGAGGGTTCCCAGTACTTC	CSASEAGQGALREGSQYF
NA	TRBV4-3	NA	TRBJ2-6	TGCGCCAGCAGCCAAGATAATACAGGGACAGGGGCCAACGTCCTGACTTTC	CASSQDNTGTGANVLTF
NA	TRBV19	TRBD2	TRBJ2-5	TGTGCCAGTCAGAAGCGGGGCCTGGGGGAGACCCAGTACTTC	CASQKRGLGETQYF
NA	TRBV2	NA	TRBJ1-1	TGTGCCAGCAGCGGTACAGGGCGGACTGAAGCTTTCTTT	CASSGTGRTEAFF
NA	TRBV6-2/TRBV6-3	NA	TRBJ2-5	TGTGCCAGCAGTTACAGGACACCCGACTCGGAGACCCAGTACTTC	CASSYRTPDSETQYF
NA	TRBV6-5	NA	TRBJ1-1	TGTGCCAGCAGACGACAGATCTTGAACACTGAAGCTTTCTTT	CASRRQILNTEAFF
NA	TRBV7-3	TRBD2	TRBJ2-5	TGTGCCAGCAGGACGAGCGGGAGGGCCGTTGAGACCCAGTACTTC	CASRTSGRAVETQYF
NA	TRBV5-1	TRBD2	TRBJ2-1	TGCGCCAGCAGCTTGGTTACTAGCGGGGGAAACCATGAGCAGTTCTTC	CASSLVTSGGNHEQFF
NA	TRBV19	TRBD1	TRBJ1-5	TGTGCCAGTAGTACTACCGGACAGGGCAATCAGCCCCAGCATTTT	CASSTTGQGNQPQHF
NA	TRBV3-1/TRBV3-2	TRBD1	TRBJ1-5	TGTGCCAGCAGCCAAGATGGGAACAGGGGGGTTAATCAGCCCCAGCATTTT	CASSQDGNRGVNQPQHF
NA	TRBV6-6	NA	TRBJ2-5	TGTGCCAGCAGTACGCGGACTACAGAGACCCAGTACTTC	CASSTRTTETQYF
NA	TRBV27	NA	TRBJ1-3	TGTGCCAGCAGTTTGGGGACTGGCTCTGGAAACACCATATATTTT	CASSLGTGSGNTIYF
NA	TRBV10-2	TRBD1	TRBJ2-7	TGCGCCAGCAGTGAGAGCGACAGGGGGCCAGGGTCCTACGAGCAGTACTTC	CASSESDRGPGSYEQYF
NA	TRBV18	NA	TRBJ1-3	TGTGCCAGCTCACCAGACTTAACCCCGCGCTCTGGAAACACCATATATTTT	CASSPDLTPRSGNTIYF
NA	TRBV30	NA	TRBJ1-2	TGTGCCTGGAGTGTAGGCGGGGGCTACACCTTC	CAWSVGGGYTF
NA	TRBV4-3	TRBD1	TRBJ1-4	TGCGCCAGCAGCCCTCGGTCGCAGGGGGCGGAAAAACTGTTTTTT	CASSPRSQGAEKLFF
NA	TRBV7-3	NA	TRBJ2-1	TGTGCCAGCAGCTTCCGGGCGGGGGCGTACAATGAGCAGTTCTTC	CASSFRAGAYNEQFF
NA	TRBV28	NA	TRBJ1-4	TGTGCCAGCAGTTTCTTACAGGGTGGGGGTGAAAAACTGTTTTTT	CASSFLQGGGEKLFF
NA	TRBV18	TRBD1	TRBJ1-6	TGTGCCAGCTCACCACTGGGACAGGGGTTCTCCTCCTATAATTCACCCCTCCACTTT	CASSPLGQGFSSYNSPLHF
NA	TRBV10-2	TRBD1	TRBJ2-7	TGCGCCAGCAGTGAGGGGGTCCCAAGACAGGGGATTGCCTACGAGCAGTACTTC	CASSEGVPRQGIAYEQYF
few	TRBV2	TRBD1	TRBJ1-5	TGTGCCAGCAGCCGGGACAGGGGACACTATAGCAATCAGCCCCAGCATTTT	CASSRDRGHYSNQPQHF
NA	TRBV9	TRBD1	TRBJ1-4	TGTGCCAGCAGCGCACAACCGGGACAGCTAGTAGAAAAACTGTTTTTT	CASSAQPGQLVEKLFF
NA	TRBV4-2	TRBD1	TRBJ1-2	TGTGCCAGCAGCCAACTAAATACAGGGGGTGGTAACTATGGCTACACCTTC	CASSQLNTGGGNYGYTF
NA	TRBV7-2	TRBD2	TRBJ2-3	TGTGCCAGCAGCTCGAGCGGGAGTGGGGAAGATACGCAGTATTTT	CASSSSGSGEDTQYF
NA	TRBV7-2	NA	TRBJ1-2	TGTGCCAGCAGCGTTCGACTGGGAGCTAACTATGGCTACACCTTC	CASSVRLGANYGYTF
NA	TRBV24-1	TRBD1	TRBJ2-5	TGTGCCACCAGTGTTGGGGACAGGCCCCAAGAGACCCAGTACTTC	CATSVGDRPQETQYF
once	TRBV10-3	TRBD1	TRBJ1-2	TGTGCCATCAGTGAGTCTCTGGGACAGGGGGCGGCTGGCTACACCTTC	CAISESLGQGAAGYTF
NA	TRBV7-2	NA	TRBJ1-2	TGTGCCAGCAGTTCAACAGGGTATGGCTACACCTTC	CASSSTGYGYTF
NA	TRBV5-5	TRBD1	TRBJ1-2	TGTGCCAGCAGCTTGGCCGGGACAGACTCTCCCTATGGCTACACCTTC	CASSLAGTDSPYGYTF
NA	TRBV25-1	NA	TRBJ1-6	TGTGCCAGCAGTGAAGTGGGAAAAGGGGGAAATTCACCCCTCCACTTT	CASSEVGKGGNSPLHF
NA	TRBV5-3	NA	TRBJ2-2	TGTGCCAGAAGCTTCGGCAGGCAGGCAGGGGAGCTGTTTTTT	CARSFGRQAGELFF
NA	TRBV9	NA	TRBJ1-2	TGTGCCAGCAGCCCCCCCGCTCCGGGGGGCTACACCTTC	CASSPPAPGGYTF
once	TRBV27	NA	TRBJ1-3	TGTGCCAGCAGGAGCGGGGGTTCCGCGGGGCCCATATATTTT	CASRSGGSAGPIYF